This TCR beta chain was captured by sequencing in a study of cytomegalovirus exposure and HLA in healthy donors. The PCR employed 60 Vbeta primers together with 13 Jbeta primers. Method: immunoSEQ multiplex PCR; TCRdb's copy keeps in-frame clones and lacks some. The sample contains approximately 150,000 clones, 65% to 70% of which appear only once. From germline, CDR1 is SGHRS and CDR2 YFSETQ. V trimming: 4 bases; J trimming: 11 bases; junction bases outside the gene matches: 8. CDR3 size: 12 residues. Sequencing input: PBMCs. The TCR was taken from a man aged 30 to 39 in good health and CMV-seropositive. The chain employs TRBV5-1 and TRBJ1-1, with 7 positions matching TRBD1. The CDR3 reads CASSPDRVEAFF. The CDR3 region has the DNA TGCGCCAGCAGCCCCGACAGGGTAGAGGCTTTCTTT.